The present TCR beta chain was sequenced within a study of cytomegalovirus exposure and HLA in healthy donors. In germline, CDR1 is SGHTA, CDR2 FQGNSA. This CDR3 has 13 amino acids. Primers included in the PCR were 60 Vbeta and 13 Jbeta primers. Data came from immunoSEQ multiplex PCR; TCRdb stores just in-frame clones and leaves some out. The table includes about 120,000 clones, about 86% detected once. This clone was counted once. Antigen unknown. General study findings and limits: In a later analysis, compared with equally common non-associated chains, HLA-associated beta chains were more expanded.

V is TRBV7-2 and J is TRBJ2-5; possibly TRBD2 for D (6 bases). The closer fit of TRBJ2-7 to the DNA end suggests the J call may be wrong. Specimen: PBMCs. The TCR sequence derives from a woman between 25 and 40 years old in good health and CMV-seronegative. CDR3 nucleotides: TGTGCCAGCAGCGAGGGGCGGGAATACGAGCAGTACTTC. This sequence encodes CASSEGREYEQYF.